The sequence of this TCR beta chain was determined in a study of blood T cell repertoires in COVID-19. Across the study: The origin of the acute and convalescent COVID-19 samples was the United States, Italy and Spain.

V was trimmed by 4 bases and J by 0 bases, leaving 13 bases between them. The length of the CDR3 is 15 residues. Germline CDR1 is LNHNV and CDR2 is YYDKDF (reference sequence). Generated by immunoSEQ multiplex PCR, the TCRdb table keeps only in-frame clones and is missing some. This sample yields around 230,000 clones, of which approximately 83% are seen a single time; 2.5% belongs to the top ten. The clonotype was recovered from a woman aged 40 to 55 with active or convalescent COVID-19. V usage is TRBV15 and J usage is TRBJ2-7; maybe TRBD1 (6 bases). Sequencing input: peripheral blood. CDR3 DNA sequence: TGTGCCACCAGCATAGGACAGCGAAGCTCCTACGAGCAGTACTTC. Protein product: CATSIGQRSSYEQYF.